A single sample gave rise to the 19 T cell receptor beta chains below, sequenced in a study of blood T cell repertoires in COVID-19 (dated by TCRdb to about 2020). The protocol used for the library was the immunoSEQ multiplex PCR assay. The table was pulled from immuneACCESS by TCRdb, which kept in-frame rearrangements only. Such tables lose some clones; where checked, under half of the loss comes from unresolved V genes, and the rest has no known cause. The sample table contains 150,000 or so clones; only one count was recorded for almost 85% of them. Approximately 16% of the sample is taken by the ten largest. The sequencing input was peripheral blood. These receptor sequences come from a human donor with acute or convalescent COVID-19. The donor label of this sample is uncertain.

The V gene is TRBV7-8, the J gene TRBJ1-1, with no clear D. Per germline, CDR1 SGHVS and CDR2 FQNEAQ. V shed 3 bases and J shed 1 base, with 9 bases lying between them. This CDR3 contains 14 residues. CDR3 amino acids: CASSFGVGNTEAFF. CDR3 nucleotide sequence: TGTGCCAGCAGCTTCGGGGTGGGGAACACTGAAGCTTTCTTT. The full variable domain, in which reference TRBV7-8 and TRBJ1-1 provide the parts outside the CDR3, is GAGVSQSPRYKVAKRGQDVALRCDPISGHVSLFWYQQALGQGPEFLTYFQNEAQLDKSGLPSDRFFAERPEGSVSTLKIQRTQQEDSAVYLCASSFGVGNTEAFFGQGTRLTVV.

This clone was found once. V and J are TRBV7-8 and TRBJ1-5, with D perhaps matching TRBD1 (5 bases). The CDR3 runs 16 residues. Trimming shortened V by 0 bases and J by 6 bases, and 15 bases separated the two germline ends. Germline V gives CDR1 SGHVS, CDR2 FQNEAQ. The CDR3 coding sequence is TGTGCCAGCAGCTTAGCGGACCCGGGGGGAGCTCAGCCCCAGCATTTT. Translating gives CASSLADPGGAQPQHF. Full variable domain (outside the CDR3, taken from reference TRBV7-8 and TRBJ1-5): GAGVSQSPRYKVAKRGQDVALRCDPISGHVSLFWYQQALGQGPEFLTYFQNEAQLDKSGLPSDRFFAERPEGSVSTLKIQRTQQEDSAVYLCASSLADPGGAQPQHFGDGTRLSIL.

V and J are TRBV10-3 and TRBJ1-2; D remains unclear. Germline CDR1 reads ENHRY; CDR2 reads SYGVKD. This CDR3 has 13 amino acids. The chain's CDR3 is CAKRRELGYGYTF. The DNA for the CDR3 is TGTGCAAAAAGGAGGGAGTTAGGCTATGGCTACACCTTC.

The V and J genes are TRBV19 and TRBJ1-2, with TRBD1 as a possible D gene (6 bases). The V gene lost 5 bases and the J gene lost 4 bases, with 14 bases spanning the gap. Germline V gives CDR1 LNHDA, CDR2 SQIVND (reference sequence). This CDR3 is 14 amino acids long. As DNA, the CDR3 is TGTGCCAGTAGTGCAACAGGGAGAGGCTATGGCTACACCTTC. This encodes CASSATGRGYGYTF.

CDR3 nucleotide sequence: TGTGCCAGCAGAGGCTGGACAGGGGGAAAGGAAAAACTGTTTTTT. Its protein product is CASRGWTGGKEKLFF. The genes are TRBV6-5 and TRBJ1-4, with 10 bases matching TRBD1. The CDR3 contains 15 residues. Looked up from germline, CDR1 is MNHEY and CDR2 is SVGAGI. J was trimmed by 8 bases and V by 6 bases; bases with no gene match: 9.

The V gene is TRBV19, the J gene TRBJ1-2; a weak D match, TRBD1 (6 bases). CDR1 and CDR2 from the germline V gene are LNHDA and SQIVND (reference sequence). This CDR3 comprises 12 residues. V lost 7 bases and J lost 4, with 10 bases in between. CDR3 sequence (DNA): TGTGCCAGTATGGACAGAACCTATGGCTACACCTTC. Its protein is CASMDRTYGYTF. The full variable domain, with the rest looked up from reference TRBV19 and TRBJ1-2, is DGGITQSPKYLFRKEGQNVTLSCEQNLNHDAMYWYRQDPGQGLRLIYYSQIVNDFQKGDIAEGYSVSREKKESFPLTVTSAQKNPTAFYLCASMDRTYGYTFGSGTRLTVV.

This clone has just one count. This chain uses TRBV6-1 with TRBJ1-4; D perhaps matches TRBD1 (6 bases). The CDR3 contains 14 residues. CDR1 and CDR2 (germline): MNHNS, SASEGT. V was shortened by 3 bases and J by 8 bases, with 13 bases between the two germline ends. DNA of the CDR3: TGTGCCAGCAGTGAGGGGGCCAGGAGCGAAAAACTGTTTTTT. This codes for CASSEGARSEKLFF.

The chain combines TRBV5-1 with TRBJ1-1; D not resolved. V was shortened by 2 bases and J by 2 bases, with 7 bases between the two germline ends. Germline values: CDR1 SGHRS, CDR2 YFSETQ. The CDR3 totals 13 residues. The CDR3: CASSFTGNTEAFF. CDR3 sequence (DNA): TGCGCCAGCAGCTTCACGGGAAACACTGAAGCTTTCTTT.

This clone was found a few times. The chain carries TRBV2 and TRBJ1-4; D is unresolved. Germline V lookup: CDR1 SNHLY, CDR2 FYNNEI. The CDR3 spans 14 residues. Trimming pared 6 bases from V and 7 bases from J, leaving 15 bases between. The CDR3 DNA is TGTGCCAGCAGAGAGATCGTTTACAGTGAAAAACTGTTTTTT. Its protein product is CASREIVYSEKLFF.

The chain combines TRBV18 with TRBJ1-3; D gene ambiguous. V lost 0 bases, J lost 2 bases, and 17 bases lay in between. The CDR3 is 18 amino acids. Germline V CDR1 and CDR2: KGHSH, LQKENI. For the CDR3, the DNA is TGTGCCAGCTCACCACCGAGGCCTGCGAGGTACGCTGGAAACACCATATATTTT. Its translation is CASSPPRPARYAGNTIYF.

This chain connects TRBV4-1 to TRBJ1-2; D not resolved. The V gene lost 4 bases and the J gene lost 8 bases, with 26 bases spanning the gap. The germline V gene encodes CDR1 MGHRA and CDR2 YSYEKL. CDR3 length: 17 residues. CDR3 in amino acids: CASSPLDGSGSVGGYTF. CDR3 DNA: TGCGCCAGCAGCCCCCTGGATGGTTCGGGATCTGTCGGAGGCTACACCTTC.

The V gene is TRBV3-1 (or the pseudogene TRBV3-2), the J gene TRBJ1-1; D is unclear. Germline V lookup: CDR1 LGHDT, CDR2 YNNKEL (reference sequence). Trimming removed 4 bases from V and 8 bases from J, with 14 bases in between. This CDR3 spans 13 amino acids. CDR3 in amino acids: CASSPTSGIEAFF. The CDR3 nucleotides are TGTGCCAGCAGCCCGACATCCGGGATCGAAGCTTTCTTT.

The chain has TRBV19 and TRBJ1-1, with D possibly TRBD1 on 5 matching bases. Germline values: CDR1 LNHDA, CDR2 SQIVND (reference sequence). The V and J ends lost 2 bases and 4 bases respectively, with 17 bases between them. This CDR3 is built from 16 residues. The CDR3 DNA reads as TGTGCCAGTAGTATATATGCAGGGAGGGTAACCACTGAAGCTTTCTTT. Translated: CASSIYAGRVTTEAFF.

This sequence joins TRBV9 and TRBJ2-4, with 7 bases matching TRBD1. Losses at the gene ends were 4 bases for V and 6 bases for J; bases not matched to a gene: 16. CDR1 and CDR2 from the germline V gene are SGDLS and YYNGEE. This CDR3 is built from 17 residues. The CDR3 DNA sequence: TGTGCCAGCAGCTCTCCATCCTCAGACAGGGTGGCAAACATTCAGTACTTC. This encodes CASSSPSSDRVANIQYF.

The chain joins TRBV30 to TRBJ1-3; D remains unclear. The CDR3 runs 14 residues. The germline V gene encodes CDR1 GTSNPN and CDR2 SVGIG (reference sequence). V dropped 3 bases and J dropped 0 bases, with 9 bases sitting between them. CDR3 sequence: CAWSAGYSGNTIYF. CDR3 coding DNA: TGTGCCTGGAGCGCAGGCTACTCTGGAAACACCATATATTTT.

CDR3 sequence: CASSQDRGDIQYF. DNA of the CDR3: TGTGCCAGTAGTCAAGACAGGGGGGACATTCAGTACTTC. The chain employs TRBV19 and TRBJ2-4; 9 bases are a match to TRBD1. The CDR3 totals 13 residues. CDR1 and CDR2 (germline): LNHDA, SQIVND (reference sequence). The ends lost 5 bases at V and 8 bases at J; junction bases unmatched: 4.

This chain links TRBV7-2 with TRBJ1-2, with 7 bases matching TRBD1. Unmatched junction bases numbered 1, after V lost 0 bases and J lost 3 bases. The CDR3 consists of 14 residues. CDR1 is SGHTA, CDR2 FQGNSA, per germline. In DNA, the CDR3 is TGTGCCAGCAGCTTAGCCCAGGGGGACTATGGCTACACCTTC. It is translated as CASSLAQGDYGYTF.

Note on this clone: One junction end disagrees with the germline gene, perhaps due to a read error. V is TRBV7-9 and J is TRBJ1-2; 9 bases agree with TRBD1. The CDR3 runs 12 residues. CDR1 and CDR2 from the germline V gene are SEHNR and FQNEAQ (reference sequence). CDR3 residues: CASSLTGGTCNF. As DNA, the CDR3 is TGTGCCAGCAGCTTGACAGGGGGGACTTGTAACTTC.

The rearrangement links TRBV7-3 to TRBJ1-2; 7 nucleotides align to TRBD1. Per the germline V gene, CDR1 is SGHTA and CDR2 is FQGTGA. The CDR3 extends over 14 amino acids. V gave up 5 bases and J gave up 3 bases; unmatched junction bases: 6. The CDR3 region has the DNA TGTGCCAGCAGCCCCGGGACAGTTGACTATGGCTACACCTTC. Protein sequence: CASSPGTVDYGYTF.